The 24 T cell receptor beta chains below all came from one sample that was sequenced in a study of blood T cell repertoires in COVID-19 (TCRdb year 2020). The library was made by the immunoSEQ multiplex PCR assay. TCRdb retrieved this table from immuneACCESS and kept in-frame rearrangements only. Not all clones are present; in checked studies, unresolved V genes account for under half, and no reason is known for the remainder. The sample table lists about 200,000 clones, 80% to 90% of them with a count of one. Roughly 1.5% of the sample comes from the top ten. Specimen: peripheral blood. These receptors were collected from a man aged 18-30 years with active or convalescent COVID-19.

This clone has only one observation. The same CDR3 can be traced to other DNA sequences in this sample. This chain uses TRBV7-9 with TRBJ1-2; TRBD1 matches 10 bases. This CDR3 has 14 amino acids. Germline V gene data show CDR1 as SEHNR and CDR2 as FQNEAQ (reference sequence). With 4 bases clipped from V and 2 bases from J, the junction kept 1 base outside the gene matches. DNA for the CDR3: TGTGCCAGCAGCTCGGGACAGGGGAACTATGGCTACACCTTC. Its protein product is CASSSGQGNYGYTF. Full variable domain (rest looked up from reference TRBV7-9 and TRBJ1-2): DTGVSQNPRHKITKRGQNVTFRCDPISEHNRLYWYRQTLGQGPEFLTYFQNEAQLEKSRLLSDRFSAERPKGSFSTLEIQRTEQGDSAMYLCASSSGQGNYGYTFGSGTRLTVV.

This clone was recorded once. The rearrangement uses TRBV28 and TRBJ1-2; D gene uncertain. Germline V CDR1 and CDR2: MDHEN, SYDVKM. CDR3 length: 11 residues. V was trimmed by 8 bases and J by 3 bases, leaving 7 bases between them. The CDR3 reads CASSRHYGYTF. For the CDR3, the DNA is TGTGCCAGCTCTAGGCACTATGGCTACACCTTC.

The chain is built from TRBV27 and TRBJ2-1; 13 bases line up with TRBD2. The ends lost 6 bases at V and 8 bases at J; junction bases unmatched: 10. Germline CDR1 reads MNHEY; CDR2 reads SMNVEV (reference sequence). CDR3 length equals 16 residues. This chain's CDR3 is CASRLAGTSGTYEQFF. CDR3 nucleotide sequence: TGTGCCAGCAGGCTAGCCGGGACTAGCGGGACCTATGAGCAGTTCTTC.

The chain employs TRBV6-5 and TRBJ1-2, with D possibly matching TRBD1 (6 bases). The CDR3 consists of 13 residues. CDR1 and CDR2 from the germline V gene are MNHEY and SVGAGI. Trimming stripped 5 bases from V and 4 bases from J, with 11 bases between. CDR3 coding DNA: TGTGCCAGCAGTAGACAGGAGAGCTATGGCTACACCTTC. This sequence encodes CASSRQESYGYTF.

The rearrangement joins TRBV19 to TRBJ2-2; D remains unclear. This CDR3 has 14 residues. V lost 6 bases to trimming and J lost 7 bases, with 15 bases between them. The V gene's germline CDR1 is LNHDA and CDR2 SQIVND (reference sequence). DNA for the CDR3: TGTGCCAGTAGCCGCATCATGCGTGGCGGGGAGCTGTTTTTT. Translated: CASSRIMRGGELFF.

This chain links TRBV18 with TRBJ1-1; weak D call: TRBD1 (5 bases). Deletions cut 3 bases from V and 0 bases from J, with 11 bases between. Germline CDR1 reads KGHSH; CDR2 reads LQKENI. The CDR3 sequence is 15 residues long. The CDR3 reads CASSPAGTLNTEAFF. In DNA, the CDR3 is TGTGCCAGCTCACCGGCGGGGACGTTGAACACTGAAGCTTTCTTT.

This rearrangement joins TRBV6-2 or TRBV6-3 to TRBJ2-5; no reliable D call. CDR3 length: 13 amino acids. Germline CDR1 MNHEY, CDR2 SVGEGT. Trimming cost V 2 bases and J 3 bases, with 7 bases left between them. CDR3 nucleotides: TGTGCCAGCAGTTACGGCCTCGAAGAGACCCAGTACTTC. Encoded protein: CASSYGLEETQYF.

V usage is TRBV14 and J usage is TRBJ2-7; 7 bases match TRBD2. There are 15 residues in the CDR3. CDR1 SGHDN and CDR2 FVKESK come from the germline V gene. Unmatched junction bases numbered 12, after V lost 3 bases and J lost 7 bases. CDR3 coding DNA: TGTGCCAGCAGCCATCAATGGGAGGGTACTCGGGAGCAGTACTTC. This translates into CASSHQWEGTREQYF.

V gene TRBV9 combines with J gene TRBJ2-1, with 9 nucleotides matching TRBD2. Germline loops: CDR1 SGDLS, CDR2 YYNGEE. The V and J ends lost 1 base and 5 bases, in that order; junction bases with no gene match: 7. The length of the CDR3 is 16 residues. This CDR3 reads CASSVQAGGINNEQFF. CDR3 nucleotides: TGTGCCAGCAGCGTACAGGCGGGAGGGATTAACAATGAGCAGTTCTTC.

This clone has only a few counts. This sequence joins TRBV30 and TRBJ2-7; D uncertain. Trimming cost V 2 bases and J 2 bases, with 10 bases left between them. CDR3 size: 13 residues. The germline gives CDR1 GTSNPN, CDR2 SVGIG (reference sequence). Here the CDR3 reads CAWSPTPTYEQYF. CDR3 coding DNA: TGTGCCTGGAGTCCAACTCCGACCTACGAGCAGTACTTC. Full variable domain (remainder filled in from reference TRBV30 and TRBJ2-7): SQTIHQWPATLVQPVGSPLSLECTVEGTSNPNLYWYRQAAGRGLQLLFYSVGIGQISSEVPQNLSASRPQDRQFILSSKKLLLSDSGFYLCAWSPTPTYEQYFGPGTRLTVT.

The chain has TRBV11-1 and TRBJ2-2; 9 bases are a match to TRBD2. V shed 5 bases, J shed 6 bases, and the junction held 10 bases outside the gene matches. The CDR3 runs 16 residues. Germline CDR1 reads SGHAT; CDR2 reads FQDESV (reference sequence). The CDR3 is CASSPSGTSLAGELFF. For the CDR3, the DNA is TGTGCCAGCAGCCCCTCCGGGACTAGCCTCGCCGGGGAGCTGTTTTTT.

The V call is TRBV7-9, the J call TRBJ1-3; no clear D. Germline values: CDR1 SEHNR, CDR2 FQNEAQ (reference sequence). V dropped 1 base and J dropped 0 bases, with 4 bases sitting between them. The CDR3 spans 14 residues. Written as DNA, the CDR3 is TGTGCCAGCAGCTTAGACAGCTCTGGAAACACCATATATTTT. Protein product: CASSLDSSGNTIYF.

This sequence joins TRBV30 and TRBJ1-5; D is undetermined. This CDR3 contains 13 residues. Germline V gives CDR1 GTSNPN, CDR2 SVGIG (reference sequence). Trimming pared 1 base from V and 7 bases from J, leaving 11 bases between. As DNA, the CDR3 is TGTGCCTGGAGTGGGCATGCAGGACAGCCCCAGCATTTT. Protein product: CAWSGHAGQPQHF.

This sequence joins TRBV7-2 and TRBJ1-5; D is uncertain. The germline V gene encodes CDR1 SGHTA and CDR2 FQGNSA. The V end lost 1 base, the J end lost 5 bases, and 6 bases lay between the germline ends. The CDR3 has 13 residues. The CDR3 coding sequence is TGTGCCAGCAGCTTAGAAGGAGATCAGCCCCAGCATTTT. It is translated as CASSLEGDQPQHF.

The V call is TRBV5-8, the J call TRBJ1-5, with a weak D call TRBD1 (5 bases). The CDR3 is 13 residues long. Germline V lookup: CDR1 SGHTS, CDR2 YDEGEE. Trimming stripped 4 bases from V and 3 bases from J, with 8 bases between. The CDR3 protein is CASSGGANQPQHF. CDR3 coding DNA: TGTGCCAGCAGCGGCGGGGCCAATCAGCCCCAGCATTTT.

The J gene is TRBJ2-3, the V gene TRBV11-2; 12 bases agree with TRBD2. Germline V gives CDR1 SGHAT, CDR2 FQNNGV. V dropped 5 bases and J dropped 5; count of bases not matched to a gene: 8. The CDR3 sequence is 16 residues long. The CDR3 coding sequence is TGTGCCAGCAGCCCAAGACTAGCGGGAGTAGGAGATACGCAGTATTTT. Protein: CASSPRLAGVGDTQYF.

V usage is TRBV21-1 and J usage is TRBJ1-2. TRBV21-1 corresponds to a pseudogene. The CDR3 spans 14 residues. The CDR3 DNA reads as TGTGCCAGCAGCAAAGTAGGGAGGCAGTGTGGCTACACCTTC. Protein sequence: CASSKVGRQCGYTF.

The chain joins TRBV6-2 or TRBV6-3 to TRBJ2-7; TRBD1 agrees at 9 bases. The germline V gene encodes CDR1 MNHEY and CDR2 SVGEGT. V lost 6 bases and J lost 3; bases outside the gene matches: 12. The CDR3 is made up of 16 amino acids. The CDR3 region is CASSPTEPGQGYEQYF. As DNA, the CDR3 is TGTGCCAGCAGCCCTACCGAACCGGGACAGGGCTACGAGCAGTACTTC.

This clone was recorded once. The chain is built from TRBV28 and TRBJ2-7; D unresolved. The germline V gene encodes CDR1 MDHEN and CDR2 SYDVKM. This CDR3 is 16 amino acids long. Trimming removed 2 bases from V and 2 bases from J, with 16 bases in between. The CDR3 bases are TGTGCCAGCAGTTTACTGATAGCTAAAAATACCTACGAGCAGTACTTC. This encodes CASSLLIAKNTYEQYF.

This clone was seen just once. V is TRBV5-1 and J is TRBJ2-7; 9 nucleotides line up with TRBD1. CDR1 and CDR2 from the germline V gene are SGHRS and YFSETQ. There are 15 residues in the CDR3. Trimming took 4 bases from V and 4 from J; bases not matched to a gene: 9. CDR3 in DNA: TGCGCCAGCAGCCCTTCAAACAGGGGGCAGTACGAGCAGTACTTC. Translated: CASSPSNRGQYEQYF.

The chain combines TRBV5-1 with TRBJ1-5; the D is unclear. V was trimmed by 0 bases and J by 5 bases, leaving 15 bases between them. Germline V gives CDR1 SGHRS, CDR2 YFSETQ. The CDR3 loop spans 16 amino acids. In DNA, the CDR3 is TGCGCCAGCAGCTTGGGGCCCTTAACGTTGGATCAGCCCCAGCATTTT. Amino acid sequence: CASSLGPLTLDQPQHF.

The chain joins TRBV6-2 or TRBV6-3 to TRBJ2-1; 13 nucleotides line up with TRBD2. CDR1 and CDR2 from the germline V gene are MNHEY and SVGEGT. The CDR3 extends over 16 amino acids. Losses at the gene ends were 5 bases for V and 8 bases for J; bases not matched to a gene: 9. CDR3 DNA sequence: TGTGCCAGCAGTCCGCTTAGGACTAGCGGGAGTGATGAGCAGTTCTTC. It yields the protein CASSPLRTSGSDEQFF.

The V gene is TRBV11-2, the J gene TRBJ2-7; weak D call: TRBD2 (5 bases). Germline V lookup: CDR1 SGHAT, CDR2 FQNNGV. The V and J ends lost 4 bases and 2 bases respectively, with 9 bases between them. CDR3 length: 13 residues. CDR3 sequence: CASSYGLAYEQYF. The CDR3 DNA reads TGTGCCAGCAGCTATGGACTTGCCTACGAGCAGTACTTC.

This chain uses TRBV7-3 with TRBJ2-3; D uncertain. This CDR3 has 15 residues. Trimming took off 4 bases at V and 2 bases at J, with 13 bases between the two ends. Germline V lookup: CDR1 SGHTA, CDR2 FQGTGA. This CDR3 is CASSSVGGATDTQYF. In nucleotides, the CDR3 is TGTGCCAGCAGCTCAGTTGGTGGAGCCACAGATACGCAGTATTTT.